The 10 T cell receptor beta chains in this list originate from one sample, sequenced in a study of blood T cell repertoires in COVID-19. The repertoire was sequenced with immunoSEQ multiplex PCR; TCRdb's copy has only in-frame clones and lacks some. The sample records about 220,000 clones, 88% being singletons. The sequenced sample consisted of PBMCs or T cells enriched from blood (not recorded which). These receptors all stem from a woman aged 25 to 45 who had recovered from COVID-19.

The chain links TRBV7-9 to TRBJ1-1; D remains ambiguous. CDR1 SEHNR and CDR2 FQNEAQ come from the germline V gene (reference sequence). The CDR3 spans 12 residues. Trimming removed 7 bases from V and 1 base from J, with 7 bases in between. The CDR3 bases are TGTGCCAGCAACCGACAGAACACTGAAGCTTTCTTT. It codes for CASNRQNTEAFF.

The chain uses TRBV10-3 and TRBJ1-1; 7 bases map to TRBD1. Germline CDR1 ENHRY, CDR2 SYGVKD. The V segment lost 4 bases and the J segment 0 bases; nucleotides outside the gene matches: 5. The CDR3 totals 15 residues. CDR3 nucleotide sequence: TGTGCCATCAGTGGGCAGGGGGAGATGAACACTGAAGCTTTCTTT. Its translation: CAISGQGEMNTEAFF.

This chain connects TRBV6-1 to TRBJ1-2; weak D call: TRBD1 (5 bases). The CDR3 contains 15 residues. Germline CDR1 reads MNHNS; CDR2 reads SASEGT. Trimming removed 3 bases from V and 0 bases from J, with 11 bases in between. CDR3 protein: CASSDDSLPNYGYTF. Written as DNA, the CDR3 is TGTGCCAGCAGTGACGACAGTCTTCCTAACTATGGCTACACCTTC.

The rearrangement uses TRBV5-4 and TRBJ1-4; TRBD1 matches at 7 bases. V lost 6 bases and J lost 4; bases outside the gene matches: 9. The CDR3 contains 15 residues. Germline CDR1 and CDR2: SGHNT and YYREEE (reference sequence). The CDR3 region has the DNA TGTGCCAGCACCCTGAGGGGACAGTATAATGAAAAACTGTTTTTT. Translated, it gives CASTLRGQYNEKLFF. The complete variable domain, with remaining parts taken from reference TRBV5-4 and TRBJ1-4, reads ETGVTQSPTHLIKTRGQQVTLRCSSQSGHNTVSWYQQALGQGPQFIFQYYREEENGRGNFPPRFSGLQFPNYSSELNVNALELDDSALYLCASTLRGQYNEKLFFGSGTQLSVL.

This rearrangement joins TRBV5-1 to TRBJ1-1, with TRBD1 as a possible D gene (5 bases). This CDR3 is 15 amino acids long. V lost 0 bases and J 1 base, leaving 10 bases between the germline ends. From germline, CDR1 is SGHRS and CDR2 YFSETQ. The CDR3, as DNA: TGCGCCAGCAGCTTGGTGCCAGGGCAGAACACTGAAGCTTTCTTT. Protein: CASSLVPGQNTEAFF.

This sequence joins TRBV3-1 (or the pseudogene TRBV3-2) and TRBJ1-3, with 9 nucleotides matching TRBD1. Germline loops: CDR1 LGHDT, CDR2 YNNKEL (reference sequence). The CDR3 consists of 15 residues. The ends lost 0 bases at V and 7 bases at J; junction bases unmatched: 4. DNA for the CDR3: TGTGCCAGCAGCCAAGATGACGGGACAGGGAACACCATATATTTT. This codes for CASSQDDGTGNTIYF.

Comments on this clone: Other DNA sequences in the same sample also yield this CDR3. The gene calls are TRBV9 and TRBJ1-2, with D unclear. The CDR3 runs to 12 residues. The ends were cut back, 0 bases at V and 4 bases at J, with 4 bases in the middle. The V gene's germline CDR1 is SGDLS and CDR2 YYNGEE. DNA of the CDR3: TGTGCCAGCAGCGTAGGCAGCTATGGCTACACCTTC. This gives the protein CASSVGSYGYTF. The full variable domain, completed using reference TRBV9 and TRBJ1-2, is DSGVTQTPKHLITATGQRVTLRCSPRSGDLSVYWYQQSLDQGLQFLIQYYNGEERAKGNILERFSAQQFPDLHSELNLSSLELGDSALYFCASSVGSYGYTFGSGTRLTVV.

The V gene is TRBV23-1, the J gene TRBJ1-2; TRBD1 matches 7 bases. TRBV23-1 is an open reading frame, and its role is uncertain. The CDR3 spans 15 residues. The J segment lost 5 bases and the V segment lost 0 bases, leaving 6 bases of the junction unmatched. The CDR3: CASSQSDRRRYGYTF. The CDR3 bases are TGCGCCAGCAGTCAATCGGACAGGCGGAGGTATGGCTACACCTTC.

This clone has just one count. V is TRBV18 and J is TRBJ2-7; 11 bases line up with TRBD1. Per the germline V gene, CDR1 is KGHSH and CDR2 is LQKENI. The trim removed 3 bases at V and 4 bases at J, leaving 14 bases unmatched. CDR3 length: 18 residues. Here the CDR3 DNA reads TGTGCCAGCTCACCCGGGACAGGGGGATCCTGTTGCCGGTACGAGCAGTACTTC. The encoded protein is CASSPGTGGSCCRYEQYF. The full variable domain, with the rest looked up from reference TRBV18 and TRBJ2-7, is NAGVMQNPRHLVRRRGQEARLRCSPMKGHSHVYWYRQLPEEGLKFMVYLQKENIIDESGMPKERFSAEFPKEGPSILRIQQVVRGDSAAYFCASSPGTGGSCCRYEQYFGPGTRLTVT.

This chain links TRBV6-5 with TRBJ1-6, with 7 nucleotides matching TRBD1. The trim removed 6 bases at V and 7 bases at J, leaving 6 bases unmatched. Looked up from germline, CDR1 is MNHEY and CDR2 is SVGAGI. There are 14 residues in the CDR3. The CDR3 DNA sequence: TGTGCCAGCAGGATGACAGGGAGGAATTCACCCCTCCACTTT. This gives the protein CASRMTGRNSPLHF.